These 29 T cell receptor beta chains came from one sample sequenced in a study of PD-1 blockade in classical Hodgkin lymphoma (dated by TCRdb to between 2020 and 2021). The library came from the immunoSEQ multiplex PCR assay. Held by TCRdb, this immuneACCESS table contains in-frame sequences only and omits some clones. Under half of the omission traces to an unresolved V gene where checked; the cause of the rest is unknown. The sample contains tens of thousands of clones, roughly nine tenths of them found a single time. Less than 9% of the sample belongs to the ten largest clones. The time point label here, explained by the study, means: cycle 4 day 1 (C4D1), after six to seven weeks of nivolumab. Relapse after autologous stem cell transplantation had occurred in all trial patients, and cohorts A, B and C were distinguished by prior brentuximab vedotin exposure. This sample comprised peripheral blood mononuclear cells (PBMCs), obtained before the fourth cycle of nivolumab. The receptors come from a human donor with classical Hodgkin lymphoma.

The rearrangement uses TRBV10-2 and TRBJ2-5; D not certain. Germline CDR1 reads WSHSY; CDR2 reads SAAADI. The V and J ends lost 8 bases and 5 bases respectively, with 6 bases between them. The CDR3 contains 10 residues. The CDR3 is CASGVETQYF. The CDR3 DNA is TGCGCCAGCGGAGTGGAGACCCAGTACTTC.

Worth noting for this clone: The same CDR3 is also encoded by other DNA sequences in this sample. The V gene is TRBV5-1, the J gene TRBJ2-5; the D is unclear. This CDR3 has 11 residues. Deletions cut 7 bases from V and 5 bases from J, with 9 bases between. The germline V gene encodes CDR1 SGHRS and CDR2 YFSETQ. The CDR3 DNA is TGCGCCAGCTCCCATGGGGAGACCCAGTACTTC. Encoded protein: CASSHGETQYF.

The chain has TRBV5-1 and TRBJ1-4, with TRBD1 matching 9 bases. Losses at the gene ends were 4 bases for V and 5 bases for J; bases not matched to a gene: 6. Germline-derived CDR1 and CDR2 are SGHRS and YFSETQ. The CDR3 runs to 15 residues. CDR3 region: CASSLGQGPNEKLFF. The CDR3 DNA follows: TGCGCCAGCAGCCTGGGACAGGGACCGAATGAAAAACTGTTTTTT. The full variable domain, in which reference TRBV5-1 and TRBJ1-4 provide the parts outside the CDR3, is KAGVTQTPRYLIKTRGQQVTLSCSPISGHRSVSWYQQTPGQGLQFLFEYFSETQRNKGNFPGRFSGRQFSNSRSEMNVSTLELGDSALYLCASSLGQGPNEKLFFGSGTQLSVL.

This clone has only a few counts. This rearrangement joins TRBV6-1 to TRBJ1-5; 9 bases agree with TRBD1. J was trimmed by 4 bases and V by 8 bases; bases with no gene match: 9. The CDR3 has 15 amino acids. CDR1 is MNHNS, CDR2 SASEGT, per germline. The CDR3 bases are TGTGCCAGCGAAGGGGGACAGGGTGGGAATCAGCCCCAGCATTTT. This sequence encodes CASEGGQGGNQPQHF.

This clone showed up just a few times. V and J are TRBV19 and TRBJ2-2, with D possibly matching TRBD2 (6 bases). This CDR3 is built from 17 residues. Trimming took 2 bases from V and 0 from J, leaving 13 bases between them. Germline CDR1 LNHDA, CDR2 SQIVND (reference sequence). For the CDR3, the DNA is TGTGCCAGTAGTATATTCCAGGGAGGCTCGAACACCGGGGAGCTGTTTTTT. Amino acids: CASSIFQGGSNTGELFF.

V gene TRBV4-2 combines with J gene TRBJ2-5, with D perhaps matching TRBD2 (7 bases). The CDR3 length is 16 residues. Germline V gives CDR1 LGHNA, CDR2 YNFKEQ. Trimming pared 0 bases from V and 5 bases from J, leaving 16 bases between. The CDR3 is CASSQESRGGRETQYF. Here the CDR3 DNA reads TGTGCCAGCAGCCAAGAGTCAAGGGGGGGTAGGGAGACCCAGTACTTC.

The chain is built from TRBV7-9 and TRBJ1-3; no clear D. The CDR3 has 12 amino acids. Germline assignment: CDR1 SEHNR and CDR2 FQNEAQ (reference sequence). V shed 2 bases and J shed 4 bases, with 3 bases lying between them. CDR3 sequence: CASSLSGNTIYF. In nucleotides, the CDR3 is TGTGCCAGCAGCTTATCAGGAAACACCATATATTTT. Based on the CDR3 plus reference TRBV7-9 and TRBJ1-3, the full variable domain is DTGVSQNPRHKITKRGQNVTFRCDPISEHNRLYWYRQTLGQGPEFLTYFQNEAQLEKSRLLSDRFSAERPKGSFSTLEIQRTEQGDSAMYLCASSLSGNTIYFGEGSWLTVV.

The chain carries TRBV5-6 and TRBJ1-5; D might be TRBD1 (5 bases). Germline values: CDR1 SGHDT, CDR2 YYEEEE. The CDR3 covers 18 residues. V was clipped by 6 bases and J by 2 bases, with 24 bases between them. CDR3 sequence: CASTSGKRGARGNQPQHF. The CDR3 coding sequence is TGTGCCAGCACCTCCGGGAAACGGGGCGCGCGGGGCAATCAGCCCCAGCATTTT.

J is TRBJ2-3 and V is TRBV5-1, with 8 bases fitting TRBD1. The J segment lost 4 bases and the V segment lost 2 bases, leaving 3 bases of the junction unmatched. This CDR3 region has 14 residues. The germline gives CDR1 SGHRS, CDR2 YFSETQ. In DNA form, the CDR3 reads TGCGCCAGCAGCTTTGGACAGGGCTCAGATACGCAGTATTTT. Protein sequence: CASSFGQGSDTQYF.

On this clone itself: The conserved final phenylalanine or tryptophan is absent from the CDR3, which likely points to a read error. No DNA is shown, since the ends of the CDR3 on it are uncertain; the CDR3 is the one TCRdb lists. The chain has TRBV7-9 and TRBJ1-1; the listed D gene, TRBD1, was not tested against the DNA. The CDR3 is 9 amino acids long, termini counted. CDR1 is SEHNR and CDR2 is FQNEAQ in the germline V gene (reference sequence). The CDR3 spells CASIFRDRL.

The rearrangement links TRBV4-2 to TRBJ2-3, with 9 bases aligning to TRBD2. V lost 1 base to trimming and J lost 1 base; unmatched junction nucleotides: 3. CDR3 length: 16 residues. Per germline, CDR1 LGHNA and CDR2 YNFKEQ. CDR3 nucleotides: TGTGCCAGCAGCCAAGTAGCGGGGGCGGGCACAGATACGCAGTATTTT. Protein sequence: CASSQVAGAGTDTQYF.

The rearrangement joins TRBV11-2 to TRBJ1-3; TRBD1 matches at 9 bases. The CDR3 covers 17 residues. The germline CDR1 and CDR2 sequences are SGHAT and FQNNGV. After removal of 2 bases from V and 7 bases from J, the junction contained 12 bases not matched to a gene. In nucleotides, the CDR3 is TGTGCCAGCAGCTTATTCCCCCAAGGGACAGGGAGGAACACCATATATTTT. Its protein is CASSLFPQGTGRNTIYF.

The V call is TRBV28, the J call TRBJ2-1; 10 nucleotides line up with TRBD2. The CDR3 loop spans 14 amino acids. V shed 9 bases, J shed 4 bases, and the junction held 6 bases outside the gene matches. The V gene's germline CDR1 is MDHEN and CDR2 SYDVKM. The CDR3, as DNA: TGTGCCAGTTCTCTAGCGGGGGTATACAATGAGCAGTTCTTC. Encoded protein: CASSLAGVYNEQFF.

The rearrangement joins TRBV7-6 to TRBJ2-3; D not certain. V lost 3 bases and J lost 0, with 10 bases in between. Germline loops: CDR1 SGHVS, CDR2 FNYEAQ. The CDR3 consists of 15 residues. The CDR3 DNA reads as TGTGCCAGCAGCTTTAATGTGGACAGCACAGATACGCAGTATTTT. Protein: CASSFNVDSTDTQYF.

The rearrangement links TRBV5-1 to TRBJ2-2; 10 bases line up with TRBD1. The CDR3 sequence is 15 residues long. Trimming took 4 bases from V and 3 from J; bases not matched to a gene: 3. Germline CDR1 is SGHRS and CDR2 is YFSETQ. CDR3 loop: CASSQDRGYTGELFF. The CDR3 DNA sequence: TGCGCCAGCAGCCAGGACAGGGGGTACACCGGGGAGCTGTTTTTT.

V is TRBV14 and J is TRBJ2-5; D uncertain. The ends were cut back, 8 bases at V and 5 bases at J, with 21 bases in the middle. CDR3 length equals 15 residues. From germline, CDR1 is SGHDN and CDR2 FVKESK. The CDR3, as DNA: TGTGCCAGCCGACCGGGTGGAGCATTCGGGGAGACCCAGTACTTC. Its translation: CASRPGGAFGETQYF.

The chain recombines TRBV5-5 with TRBJ2-5; no clear D gene. The end of the DNA fits TRBJ2-7 better, so the J call may be wrong. The germline V gene has CDR1 SGHKS and CDR2 YYEKEE (reference sequence). This CDR3 region has 13 residues. The CDR3 reads CASSPEPRHEQYF. CDR3 DNA sequence: TGTGCCAGCAGCCCGGAACCGAGGCACGAGCAGTACTTC.

The chain combines TRBV18 with TRBJ1-5; no clear D gene. Germline lookup yields CDR1 KGHSH and CDR2 LQKENI. This CDR3 has 17 residues. V was cut by 2 bases and J by 0 bases, with 14 bases left in between. The chain's CDR3 is CASSPFRWWGSNQPQHF. The CDR3, as DNA: TGTGCCAGCTCACCATTTAGGTGGTGGGGTAGCAATCAGCCCCAGCATTTT.

The chain has TRBV6-6 and TRBJ1-1; D is possibly TRBD1 (5 bases). Germline CDR1 and CDR2: MNHNY and SVGAGI (reference sequence). This CDR3 has 15 amino acids. V was cut by 6 bases and J by 2 bases, with 16 bases left in between. The CDR3 reads CASSKTRQTNTEAFF. CDR3 in DNA: TGTGCCAGCAGCAAAACCCGACAGACTAACACTGAAGCTTTCTTT.

The rearrangement uses TRBV9 and TRBJ2-7; D is possibly TRBD2 (5 bases). With 3 bases removed from V and 1 base from J, the gap between germline ends came to 11 bases. CDR3 length equals 14 residues. CDR1 and CDR2 from the germline V gene are SGDLS and YYNGEE. The CDR3 here is CASSEGGTSYEQYF. CDR3 in DNA: TGTGCCAGCAGCGAAGGAGGAACTTCCTACGAGCAGTACTTC.

The rearrangement uses TRBV5-1 and TRBJ1-4; the D is unclear. The germline CDR1 and CDR2 sequences are SGHRS and YFSETQ. V gave up 0 bases and J gave up 5 bases, with 8 bases separating them. The CDR3 has 14 amino acids. Written as DNA, the CDR3 is TGCGCCAGCAGCTTGGAAGCGGCAAATGAAAAACTGTTTTTT. It is translated as CASSLEAANEKLFF.

The chain's CDR3 is CASRHPIAGSTDTQYF. CDR3 bases: TGTGCCAGCAGACACCCCATAGCGGGGTCCACAGATACGCAGTATTTT. The chain links TRBV7-9 to TRBJ2-3, with 8 bases lining up with TRBD2. Germline lookup yields CDR1 SEHNR and CDR2 FQNEAQ (reference sequence). The V gene end was trimmed by 6 bases and the J gene end by 2 bases; junction bases not matched to a gene: 10. The CDR3 spans 16 residues.

This chain uses TRBV5-1 with TRBJ2-3, with a possible D match to TRBD2 (6 bases). V shed 4 bases and J shed 4 bases, with 16 bases lying between them. Germline assignment: CDR1 SGHRS and CDR2 YFSETQ. This CDR3 spans 15 amino acids. This chain's CDR3 is CASSATGTQADTQYF. The CDR3 nucleotides read TGCGCCAGCAGCGCTACCGGGACTCAGGCAGATACGCAGTATTTT.

The chain uses TRBV7-3 and TRBJ1-1, with D perhaps matching TRBD1 (5 bases). The germline V gene encodes CDR1 SGHTA and CDR2 FQGTGA. This CDR3 has 13 amino acids. Trimming cost V 0 bases and J 11 bases, with 13 bases left between them. CDR3 residues: CASSLTDGAEAFF. In nucleotides, the CDR3 is TGTGCCAGCAGCTTAACAGACGGGGCGGAGGCTTTCTTT.

The chain employs TRBV9 and TRBJ1-1, with D perhaps matching TRBD1 (5 bases). Germline CDR1 reads SGDLS; CDR2 reads YYNGEE. This CDR3 is 14 amino acids long. Deletions cut 7 bases from V and 0 bases from J, with 13 bases between. This chain's CDR3 is CASGRGPLNTEAFF. The CDR3 DNA follows: TGTGCCAGCGGTAGGGGACCTTTGAACACTGAAGCTTTCTTT.

V gene TRBV7-7 combines with J gene TRBJ1-5; TRBD1 agrees at 10 bases. Trimming cost V 5 bases and J 6 bases; bases outside gene matches: 7. The CDR3 is 15 amino acids. Per germline, CDR1 SSHAT and CDR2 FNYEAQ (reference sequence). The CDR3: CASSVRDRGIQPQHF. CDR3 nucleotide sequence: TGTGCCAGCAGCGTCCGGGACAGGGGAATTCAGCCCCAGCATTTT.

The genes are TRBV2 and TRBJ1-1; tentative D call: TRBD1 (6 bases). There are 16 residues in the CDR3. V was cut by 7 bases and J by 4 bases, with 22 bases left in between. Germline V gives CDR1 SNHLY, CDR2 FYNNEI. The CDR3 sequence is CASIDRQDFMSTEAFF. The CDR3 coding sequence is TGTGCCAGCATTGACAGACAGGACTTCATGAGCACTGAAGCTTTCTTT. The entire variable domain, with the rest obtained from reference TRBV2 and TRBJ1-1, is as follows: EPEVTQTPSHQVTQMGQEVILRCVPISNHLYFYWYRQILGQKVEFLVSFYNNEISEKSEIFDDQFSVERPDGSNFTLKIRSTKLEDSAMYFCASIDRQDFMSTEAFFGQGTRLTVV.

This chain connects TRBV5-1 to TRBJ2-7, with 7 nucleotides matching TRBD1. With 1 base clipped from V and 3 bases from J, the junction kept 4 bases outside the gene matches. Germline loops: CDR1 SGHRS, CDR2 YFSETQ. The CDR3 spans 14 residues. The CDR3 here is CASSLLTGNYEQYF. The CDR3 region has the DNA TGCGCCAGCAGCTTGCTGACAGGGAACTACGAGCAGTACTTC.

This clone occurred once. This chain links TRBV7-3 with TRBJ2-2, with D possibly being TRBD1 or TRBD2 (6 bases each). The CDR3 has 17 residues. Trimming removed 6 bases at V and 0 bases at J, with 17 bases between. Per germline, CDR1 SGHTA and CDR2 FQGTGA. This CDR3 reads CASSLKGGNANTGELFF. CDR3 nucleotide sequence: TGTGCCAGCAGTTTGAAGGGGGGCAACGCGAACACCGGGGAGCTGTTTTTT.